One sample yielded the 19 T cell receptor beta chains listed below, sequenced in a study of PD-1 blockade in classical Hodgkin lymphoma. Relapses following autologous stem cell transplantation were seen in all patients, with brentuximab vedotin exposure varying. Some clones are missing from TCRdb's copy, which holds only in-frame ones; the method was immunoSEQ multiplex PCR. The table includes 66,000 or so clones, over 70% detected once. The source was peripheral blood mononuclear cells (PBMCs), collected before the second cycle of nivolumab. All receptors come from a human donor with classical Hodgkin lymphoma.

The chain links TRBV9 to TRBJ2-3, with D perhaps matching TRBD2 (6 bases). V was clipped by 2 bases and J by 5 bases, with 21 bases between them. Germline assignment: CDR1 SGDLS and CDR2 YYNGEE. The CDR3 is made up of 17 amino acids. The CDR3 DNA follows: TGTGCCAGCAGCGTGTCATCCGGGAGTCTCGGTGTAGATACGCAGTATTTT. This gives the protein CASSVSSGSLGVDTQYF.

The gene calls are TRBV28 and TRBJ2-5; TRBD2 is a possible D gene (5 bases). Germline CDR1 reads MDHEN; CDR2 reads SYDVKM. This CDR3 is 12 amino acids long. The V and J ends lost 8 bases and 2 bases respectively, with 9 bases between them. This chain's CDR3 is CASEGSQETQYF. CDR3 coding DNA: TGTGCCAGCGAGGGATCTCAAGAGACCCAGTACTTC.

This clone was observed a few times. The genes are TRBV7-2 and TRBJ2-7, with no clear D. The CDR3 length is 13 residues. Trimming left V 3 bases short and J 6 bases short, with 12 bases between. Germline CDR1 SGHTA, CDR2 FQGNSA. The DNA of the CDR3 is TGTGCCAGCAGCTTCTACCTCGTTCGCGAGCAGTACTTC. This translates into CASSFYLVREQYF.

This clone has just a few counts. V is TRBV7-9 and J is TRBJ1-1; no reliable D call. The CDR3 length is 13 residues. Trimming removed 0 bases at V and 7 bases at J, with 9 bases between. Per the germline V gene, CDR1 is SEHNR and CDR2 is FQNEAQ (reference sequence). CDR3 sequence (DNA): TGTGCCAGCAGCTTAGCGGGAGCGATTGAAGCTTTCTTT. Translation: CASSLAGAIEAFF.

This sequence joins TRBV6-5 and TRBJ1-4; TRBD1 might be the D (6 bases). The CDR3 runs to 13 residues. The germline V and J ends were trimmed by 7 bases and 7 bases, with 13 bases remaining between them. Germline loops: CDR1 MNHEY, CDR2 SVGAGI. The CDR3 spells CASTRGVFEKLFF. The CDR3 DNA reads as TGTGCCAGCACGAGGGGGGTCTTTGAAAAACTGTTTTTT.

This sequence joins TRBV11-2 and TRBJ1-2; D perhaps matches TRBD1 (6 bases). The CDR3 sequence is 15 residues long. Germline-derived CDR1 and CDR2 are SGHAT and FQNNGV. With 1 base removed from V and 2 bases from J, the gap between germline ends came to 11 bases. CDR3 region: CASSLAPTGNYGYTF. The CDR3, as DNA: TGTGCCAGCAGCTTAGCCCCGACAGGAAACTATGGCTACACCTTC.

The chain employs TRBV25-1 and TRBJ2-2; 8 bases match TRBD1. There are 16 residues in the CDR3. CDR1 MGHDK and CDR2 SYGVNS come from the germline V gene. With V trimmed by 6 bases and J by 1 base, 7 bases remained unmatched. The CDR3 DNA is TGTGCCAGCAGAAGTCCCGGGACAGGGAACACCGGGGAGCTGTTTTTT. This translates into CASRSPGTGNTGELFF.

This clone was observed once. The chain carries TRBV2 and TRBJ2-1, with TRBD2 as a possible D gene (6 bases). Germline-derived CDR1 and CDR2 are SNHLY and FYNNEI. Trimming cost V 6 bases and J 7 bases, with 16 bases left between them. The CDR3 is 14 amino acids. CDR3 nucleotide sequence: TGTGCCAGCAGGCCCCGGGACTTGCTGAATGAGCAGTTCTTC. Translation: CASRPRDLLNEQFF.

A single count supports this clone. The rearrangement links TRBV11-2 to TRBJ2-2; 9 bases align to TRBD2. The CDR3 runs to 18 residues. CDR1 and CDR2 from the germline V gene are SGHAT and FQNNGV. V trimming: 1 base; J trimming: 0 bases; junction bases outside the gene matches: 6. CDR3 loop: CASSLGSLAGPNTGELFF. In DNA form, the CDR3 reads TGTGCCAGCAGCTTAGGGAGTCTAGCGGGACCGAACACCGGGGAGCTGTTTTTT.

Worth noting for this clone: A read error is possible here, since a much larger clone lies one base away. Other DNA sequences in the same sample also yield this CDR3. The J gene is TRBJ2-7, the V gene TRBV4-1; maybe TRBD1 (6 bases). V lost 0 bases to trimming and J lost 0 bases, with 12 bases between them. CDR1 is MGHRA and CDR2 is YSYEKL in the germline V gene. The CDR3 runs 16 residues. The chain's CDR3 is CASSQDWTANSYEQYF. In nucleotides, the CDR3 is TGCGCCAGCAGCCAAGATTGGACAGCTAACTCCTACGAGCAGTACTTC.

The V and J genes are TRBV7-9 and TRBJ1-2, with a weak D call TRBD1 (5 bases). The V and J ends lost 5 bases and 4 bases respectively, with 14 bases between them. Germline assignment: CDR1 SEHNR and CDR2 FQNEAQ (reference sequence). CDR3 length: 14 residues. The CDR3 protein is CASSPETVLYGYTF. In DNA form, the CDR3 reads TGTGCCAGCAGCCCCGAGACAGTACTCTATGGCTACACCTTC.

The chain couples TRBV7-6 to TRBJ2-7; D possibly corresponds to TRBD2 (6 bases). This CDR3 is 14 amino acids long. V was pared by 5 bases and J by 2 bases, with 13 bases between. Germline CDR1 is SGHVS and CDR2 is FNYEAQ. The CDR3 sequence: CASSPRTTAYEQYF. The CDR3 DNA reads TGTGCCAGCAGCCCCCGGACTACAGCCTACGAGCAGTACTTC.

This rearrangement joins TRBV14 to TRBJ2-6; D gene unclear. CDR1 SGHDN and CDR2 FVKESK come from the germline V gene. Trimming left V 0 bases short and J 1 base short, with 7 bases between. The CDR3 covers 16 residues. DNA of the CDR3: TGTGCCAGCAGCCAAGAAAGGAAATCTGGGGCCAACGTCCTGACTTTC. Translated: CASSQERKSGANVLTF.

In this sample, this clone turned up a few times. This rearrangement joins TRBV27 to TRBJ1-5; D unclear. The CDR3 is 14 residues long. Trimming shortened V by 5 bases and J by 1 base, and 9 bases separated the two germline ends. Per germline, CDR1 MNHEY and CDR2 SMNVEV (reference sequence). CDR3 sequence reads: CASSPAGSNQPQHF. CDR3 sequence (DNA): TGTGCCAGCAGTCCCGCGGGCAGCAATCAGCCCCAGCATTTT.

The chain recombines TRBV7-3 with TRBJ2-1; TRBD1 matches 9 bases. CDR1 SGHTA and CDR2 FQGTGA come from the germline V gene. This CDR3 has 19 amino acids. Trimming took 6 bases from V and 8 from J; bases not matched to a gene: 23. The CDR3 is CASSLLPVSPTGGGHEQFF. In DNA form, the CDR3 reads TGTGCCAGCAGTTTACTCCCCGTATCCCCGACAGGGGGTGGTCATGAGCAGTTCTTC.

The chain is built from TRBV14 and TRBJ1-1; 7 bases are a match to TRBD1. This CDR3 contains 16 residues. V dropped 0 bases and J dropped 4; count of bases not matched to a gene: 8. CDR1 and CDR2 (germline): SGHDN, FVKESK. CDR3 protein: CASSQELGQRATEAFF. For the CDR3, the DNA is TGTGCCAGCAGCCAAGAGTTGGGACAGCGAGCCACTGAAGCTTTCTTT.

The chain recombines TRBV6-5 with TRBJ2-7, with D hard to call. The ends were cut back, 6 bases at V and 0 bases at J, with 12 bases in the middle. Germline assignment: CDR1 MNHEY and CDR2 SVGAGI. This CDR3 spans 14 amino acids. CDR3: CASRVTAPSYEQYF. CDR3 DNA: TGTGCCAGCAGGGTGACGGCTCCCTCCTACGAGCAGTACTTC.

This clone came up a few times. The V call is TRBV6-5, the J call TRBJ2-2; D might be TRBD1 or TRBD2, each matching 5 bases. The CDR3 extends over 13 amino acids. V was pared by 1 base and J by 5 bases, with 5 bases between. Germline loops: CDR1 MNHEY, CDR2 SVGAGI. CDR3 residues: CASSYWGTGELFF. The CDR3, as DNA: TGTGCCAGCAGTTACTGGGGGACCGGGGAGCTGTTTTTT.

This sequence joins TRBV30 and TRBJ2-1, with D unclear. The V gene's germline CDR1 is GTSNPN and CDR2 SVGIG (reference sequence). V shed 2 bases and J shed 3 bases, with 8 bases lying between them. The CDR3 is 13 residues long. The CDR3 DNA is TGTGCCTGGAGTACCTTCCTCTACAATGAGCAGTTCTTC. Protein: CAWSTFLYNEQFF.